This TCR beta chain comes out of a study of Ad26.COV2.S vaccination and SARS-CoV-2 variants. Study background: Recipients of Ad26.COV2.S got it intramuscularly, once or twice 56 days apart. Findings of the study overall: Individuals receiving vaccine had higher spike-specific TCR breadth than placebo recipients did.

The V gene lost 2 bases and the J gene lost 4 bases, with 16 bases spanning the gap. Germline lookup yields CDR1 MNHEY and CDR2 SMNVEV (reference sequence). The CDR3 has 16 residues. Concerning this clone itself: No antigen is known for it.

Treatment described: 19 received Ad26.COV2.S at low or high dose, single or two shots; 5 received placebo; per-sample allocation not given. Samples analyzed were those drawn on day 63 after the first vaccine or placebo injection. The repertoire was sequenced with immunoSEQ multiplex PCR; TCRdb's copy has only in-frame clones and lacks some. The table includes around 350,000 clones, more than 75% detected once. The chain combines TRBV27 with TRBJ2-3; no firm D call. The clonotype originates from a person aged 18-60 years who received the Ad26.COV2.S COVID-19 vaccine or a placebo. The material was peripheral blood, obtained in a trial of Ad26.COV2.S vaccine versus placebo. This chain's CDR3 is CASSLLARPAADTQYF. Written as DNA, the CDR3 is TGTGCCAGCAGTTTACTTGCCAGACCGGCGGCAGATACGCAGTATTTT.